One sample yielded the 32 T cell receptor beta chains listed below, sequenced in a study of vaccination and CD4 T cells after COVID-19. With the Oncomine TCR Beta short-read assay, DNA from cultured CD4+ T cells was sequenced. TCRdb fed the PCR reads into MiXCR, producing one record per CDR3 protein. The data hold 21,000 or so distinct CDR3 sequences, with approximately 42% observed a single time. These receptors lack a known antigen. The time point is: late sampling 161 to 241 days after vaccination in a few convalescent patients. The sample's treatment: roughly 11-day PBMC culture with coronavirus spike peptide pools or control peptides (ViraFEST assay). Sequenced material: CD4+ T cells from blood, cultured in vitro, taken about 7 months after SARS-CoV-2 vaccination. Source of these receptors: a human donor who had recovered from COVID-19.

This chain uses TRBV15 with TRBJ2-3; 13 nucleotides align to TRBD2. CDR1 LNHNV and CDR2 YYDKDF come from the germline V gene (reference sequence). The CDR3 length is 19 residues. The V segment lost 1 base and the J segment 0 bases; nucleotides outside the gene matches: 7. The CDR3 region is CATSRGPGLAGPSTDTQYF. CDR3 coding DNA: TGTGCCACCAGCAGAGGCCCGGGACTAGCGGGACCTAGCACAGATACGCAGTATTTT.

The chain couples TRBV11-2 to TRBJ2-3, with a tentative D call TRBD2 (6 bases). Germline loops: CDR1 SGHAT, CDR2 FQNNGV. CDR3 length equals 15 residues. V was cut by 3 bases and J by 0 bases, with 10 bases left in between. In DNA form, the CDR3 reads TGTGCCAGCAGCTTGTTAGCGGTGAGCACAGATACGCAGTATTTT. Amino acids: CASSLLAVSTDTQYF.

Only a few counts were recorded for this clonotype. The CDR3 region has the DNA TGCAGCGTTGAGGGTTGGGGCAGGGGGAGGTATGGCTACACCTTC. Translated: CSVEGWGRGRYGYTF. This chain links TRBV29-1 with TRBJ1-2; TRBD1 agrees at 7 bases. The V and J ends lost 3 bases and 5 bases, in that order; junction bases with no gene match: 12. Germline V gene lookup returns CDR1 SQVTM and CDR2 ANQGSEA. The CDR3 is made up of 15 amino acids.

There are a few counts of this clonotype. The rearrangement joins TRBV28 to TRBJ1-1, with D maybe TRBD1 (5 bases). The CDR3 runs 13 residues. V was shortened by 7 bases and J by 0 bases, with 9 bases between the two germline ends. Per germline, CDR1 MDHEN and CDR2 SYDVKM. CDR3 DNA: TGTGCCAGCACCGCGACAGTGAACACTGAAGCTTTCTTT. Amino acid sequence: CASTATVNTEAFF. Full variable domain (outside the CDR3, taken from reference TRBV28 and TRBJ1-1): DVKVTQSSRYLVKRTGEKVFLECVQDMDHENMFWYRQDPGLGLRLIYFSYDVKMKEKGDIPEGYSVSREKKERFSLILESASTNQTSMYLCASTATVNTEAFFGQGTRLTVV.

The genes are TRBV20-1 and TRBJ1-6; D is perhaps TRBD1 (6 bases). Between the trimmed V and J ends, which lost 6 bases and 0 bases, there was a span of 15 bases. Germline-derived CDR1 and CDR2 are DFQATT and SNEGSKA (reference sequence). CDR3 length: 16 residues. The CDR3 nucleotides are TGCAGTGCCTTAACGGGGGGCGGCTCCTATAATTCACCCCTCCACTTT. Translated, it gives CSALTGGGSYNSPLHF.

The V call is TRBV28, the J call TRBJ2-3; TRBD2 matches 8 bases. The CDR3 consists of 16 residues. Germline V CDR1 and CDR2: MDHEN, SYDVKM. The V and J ends lost 6 bases and 1 base, in that order; junction bases with no gene match: 9. CDR3 DNA: TGTGCCAGCAGGGCTTTAGCGGGACTAGGCACAGATACGCAGTATTTT. Protein sequence: CASRALAGLGTDTQYF.

This clonotype showed up just a few times. The V and J genes are TRBV20-1 and TRBJ2-3; maybe TRBD2 (6 bases). The V end lost 5 bases, the J end lost 8 bases, and 23 bases lay between the germline ends. Germline V gene sequence: CDR1 DFQATT, CDR2 SNEGSKA (reference sequence). The CDR3 runs 15 residues. CDR3 residues: CSALAEGLGGATQYF. The CDR3 nucleotides read TGCAGTGCTCTCGCGGAGGGGTTGGGCGGGGCTACGCAGTATTTT.

This chain links TRBV11-2 with TRBJ2-6; TRBD1 aligns across 9 bases. Germline loops: CDR1 SGHAT, CDR2 FQNNGV. The CDR3 has 17 residues. V lost 5 bases to trimming and J lost 4 bases; unmatched junction nucleotides: 9. CDR3 sequence (DNA): TGTGCCAGCAGCCCAGGGACAGGGAGACCCGGGGCCAACGTCCTGACTTTC. Translated, it gives CASSPGTGRPGANVLTF.

The rearrangement joins TRBV28 to TRBJ1-2; 9 bases map to TRBD1. J was trimmed by 1 base and V by 6 bases; bases with no gene match: 12. In germline, CDR1 is MDHEN, CDR2 SYDVKM. This CDR3 comprises 17 residues. CDR3 nucleotide sequence: TGTGCCAGCAGACCCACCGGGACAGGGTGGTTTAACTATGGCTACACCTTC. Its protein product is CASRPTGTGWFNYGYTF.

With respect to this clonotype: Compared with germline, one end of the junction differs, possibly owing to a read error. The chain employs TRBV10-3 and TRBJ2-3; TRBD1 matches at 8 bases. This CDR3 contains 11 residues. CDR1 and CDR2 from the germline V gene are ENHRY and SYGVKD. Written as DNA, the CDR3 is TGCGCAACAGGGGGGACAGATACGCAGTATTTT. Translating gives CATGGTDTQYF.

This clonotype has only a few counts. DNA of the CDR3: TGTGCCACCAGTGATCCTAGAACAGGGGCAGCTTTCTTT. Translating it yields CATSDPRTGAAFF. The gene calls are TRBV24-1 and TRBJ1-1, with 7 nucleotides matching TRBD1. V lost 3 bases to trimming and J lost 10 bases; unmatched junction nucleotides: 7. Germline V gene sequence: CDR1 KGHDR, CDR2 SFDVKD. This CDR3 region has 13 residues.

The rearrangement uses TRBV20-1 and TRBJ2-3; unclear D gene. V lost 3 bases to trimming and J lost 9 bases, with 7 bases between them. This CDR3 has 10 amino acids. Germline V gene sequence: CDR1 DFQATT, CDR2 SNEGSKA (reference sequence). The CDR3 here is CSASLGTQYF. CDR3 bases: TGCAGTGCTAGCCTGGGGACGCAGTATTTT.

The chain joins TRBV28 to TRBJ2-3; TRBD2 matches 11 bases. Per germline, CDR1 MDHEN and CDR2 SYDVKM. This CDR3 is 18 amino acids long. The V and J ends lost 3 bases and 4 bases, in that order; junction bases with no gene match: 12. CDR3 nucleotide sequence: TGTGCCAGCAGTTTTTTATATTCCTCTAGCGGGAGGTCAGATACGCAGTATTTT. The encoded protein is CASSFLYSSSGRSDTQYF.

The rearrangement joins TRBV20-1 to TRBJ2-3; 9 positions agree with TRBD2. With V trimmed by 1 base and J by 3 bases, 8 bases remained unmatched. This CDR3 comprises 16 residues. In germline, CDR1 is DFQATT, CDR2 SNEGSKA (reference sequence). Here the CDR3 reads CSARGSVAGETDTQYF. DNA for the CDR3: TGCAGTGCTAGAGGGTCGGTAGCGGGAGAAACAGATACGCAGTATTTT.

The rearrangement uses TRBV28 and TRBJ2-3, with D possibly being TRBD2 (6 bases). The CDR3 sequence is 15 residues long. Trimming pared 8 bases from V and 4 bases from J, leaving 19 bases between. CDR1 and CDR2 (germline): MDHEN, SYDVKM. The CDR3 DNA sequence: TGTGCCAGCTGGACCCCGGGGGAAGGGTCAGATACGCAGTATTTT. It encodes CASWTPGEGSDTQYF.

This clonotype has a handful of counts. CDR3 nucleotides: TGTGCCAGCAGCATGTTACGGGGTCAGCCCCAGCATTTT. Translated: CASSMLRGQPQHF. V is TRBV7-2 and J is TRBJ1-5; D is unresolved. The germline V gene encodes CDR1 SGHTA and CDR2 FQGNSA. The germline V and J ends were trimmed by 5 bases and 6 bases, with 11 bases remaining between them. The CDR3 sequence is 13 residues long.

Here the CDR3 reads CASSQGSRGRGELFF. For the CDR3, the DNA is TGCGCCAGCAGCCAAGGATCGAGGGGCCGGGGGGAGCTGTTTTTT. V is TRBV4-1 and J is TRBJ2-2; either TRBD1 or TRBD2 may fit D (5 bases each). The germline gives CDR1 MGHRA, CDR2 YSYEKL. Trimming took off 1 base at V and 8 bases at J, with 14 bases between the two ends. This CDR3 comprises 15 residues.

The gene calls are TRBV28 and TRBJ2-7; 7 nucleotides match TRBD1. The germline CDR1 and CDR2 sequences are MDHEN and SYDVKM. CDR3 length equals 15 residues. The V gene end was trimmed by 6 bases and the J gene end by 2 bases; junction bases not matched to a gene: 10. CDR3 amino acids: CASSLGSGTAYEQYF. CDR3 nucleotides: TGTGCCAGCAGCCTAGGGTCCGGGACAGCCTACGAGCAGTACTTC.

The chain couples TRBV20-1 to TRBJ1-2, with 7 bases aligning to TRBD1. The J segment lost 3 bases and the V segment lost 5 bases, leaving 9 bases of the junction unmatched. This CDR3 contains 14 residues. Looked up from germline, CDR1 is DFQATT and CDR2 is SNEGSKA (reference sequence). CDR3 sequence reads: CSAAQDRSHYGYTF. DNA of the CDR3: TGCAGTGCTGCTCAGGACAGGTCTCACTATGGCTACACCTTC.

This chain uses TRBV7-3 with TRBJ2-3, with D possibly being TRBD1 or TRBD2 (5 bases each). Trimming removed 5 bases from V and 4 bases from J, with 13 bases in between. CDR3 length: 14 residues. Germline CDR1 SGHTA, CDR2 FQGTGA. The CDR3 DNA follows: TGTGCCAGCAGCCCTACCCGAGGGGCAGATACGCAGTATTTT. As protein: CASSPTRGADTQYF. The full variable domain, its missing parts supplied by reference TRBV7-3 and TRBJ2-3, is GAGVSQTPSNKVTEKGKYVELRCDPISGHTALYWYRQSLGQGPEFLIYFQGTGAADDSGLPNDRFFAVRPEGSVSTLKIQRTERGDSAVYLCASSPTRGADTQYFGPGTRLTVL.

This clonotype appeared a few times. The V and J genes are TRBV7-3 and TRBJ2-5; TRBD1 is a possible D gene (5 bases). CDR3 length: 13 amino acids. Trimming removed 5 bases from V and 5 bases from J, with 12 bases in between. Germline loops: CDR1 SGHTA, CDR2 FQGTGA. The CDR3 DNA is TGTGCCAGCAGCGCAGGGCATCTGGAGACCCAGTACTTC. Amino acids: CASSAGHLETQYF.

This clonotype is deemed medium-sized. The chain joins TRBV19 to TRBJ1-2; D unclear. Germline values: CDR1 LNHDA, CDR2 SQIVND (reference sequence). The CDR3 spans 14 residues. Trimming left V 3 bases short and J 8 bases short, with 16 bases between. Written as DNA, the CDR3 is TGTGCCAGTAGTATGCTGGACCCGAAGGGCGGCTACACCTTC. It specifies CASSMLDPKGGYTF.

The table lists this clonotype with a few counts. The chain carries TRBV19 and TRBJ2-5; possibly TRBD2 for D (5 bases). The CDR3 totals 11 residues. The V end was cut by 6 bases, the J end by 5 bases, with 7 bases between. Per germline, CDR1 LNHDA and CDR2 SQIVND (reference sequence). CDR3 sequence: CASSTGETQYF. CDR3 nucleotides: TGTGCCAGTAGCACGGGGGAGACCCAGTACTTC.

This clonotype was detected a few times. V and J are TRBV28 and TRBJ2-7, with D uncertain. Trimming left V 5 bases short and J 4 bases short, with 12 bases between. CDR3 length: 13 amino acids. Germline V CDR1 and CDR2: MDHEN, SYDVKM. CDR3 protein: CASSPTQGYEQYF. The CDR3 region has the DNA TGTGCCAGCAGTCCCACACAAGGATACGAGCAGTACTTC.

This chain links TRBV7-6 with TRBJ2-7, with TRBD1 identical over 8 bases. This CDR3 has 16 residues. The ends lost 5 bases at V and 5 bases at J; junction bases unmatched: 14. Germline CDR1 SGHVS, CDR2 FNYEAQ. The CDR3 loop is CASSQPTRDRSHEQYF. CDR3 bases: TGTGCCAGCAGCCAGCCAACCCGGGACAGGTCCCACGAGCAGTACTTC.

This clonotype was detected only a few times. In nucleotides, the CDR3 is TGTGCCAGCAGTTCCCGTGATTATCAGCCCCAGCATTTT. The encoded protein is CASSSRDYQPQHF. The chain employs TRBV28 and TRBJ1-5; D unresolved. V lost 4 bases and J lost 5, with 9 bases in between. The CDR3 length is 13 residues. The germline CDR1 and CDR2 sequences are MDHEN and SYDVKM.

A few counts support this clonotype. V and J are TRBV6-1 and TRBJ2-3; TRBD2 might be the D (6 bases). The V and J ends lost 6 bases and 3 bases respectively, with 13 bases between them. CDR3 length: 14 amino acids. Per germline, CDR1 MNHNS and CDR2 SASEGT. CDR3 region: CASSPRLETDTQYF. In DNA, the CDR3 is TGTGCCAGCAGCCCCAGACTAGAAACAGATACGCAGTATTTT.

In its sample, this clonotype was seen a few times. This chain links TRBV24-1 with TRBJ1-6; 8 bases line up with TRBD1. Germline-derived CDR1 and CDR2 are KGHDR and SFDVKD. The V gene end was trimmed by 4 bases and the J gene end by 5 bases; junction bases not matched to a gene: 6. The CDR3 consists of 16 residues. In DNA form, the CDR3 reads TGTGCCACCAGTGACCCGCAGGGGGCTCATAATTCACCCCTCCACTTT. Residues: CATSDPQGAHNSPLHF.

In nucleotides, the CDR3 is TGCAGTGCTAGAGATTCCCTAGCGGGAGTCGATGAGCAGTTCTTC. It translates to CSARDSLAGVDEQFF. The chain links TRBV20-1 to TRBJ2-1; 10 nucleotides match TRBD2. The CDR3 consists of 15 residues. In germline, CDR1 is DFQATT, CDR2 SNEGSKA (reference sequence). V gave up 0 bases and J gave up 8 bases; unmatched junction bases: 7.

J is TRBJ2-5 and V is TRBV7-6; TRBD1 matches at 8 bases. V gave up 1 base and J gave up 5 bases; unmatched junction bases: 3. The CDR3 contains 14 residues. CDR1 is SGHVS and CDR2 is FNYEAQ in the germline V gene. The chain's CDR3 is CASSLGRGLETQYF. The CDR3 DNA is TGTGCCAGCAGCTTAGGCAGGGGGCTGGAGACCCAGTACTTC.

This chain joins TRBV6-1 and TRBJ2-7, with TRBD2 matching 10 bases. The CDR3 is 15 residues long. CDR1 MNHNS and CDR2 SASEGT come from the germline V gene. Trimming removed 1 base from V and 4 bases from J; junction bases left unmatched: 4. CDR3 coding DNA: TGTGCCAGCAGTGAAGGGGCTAGCGGGAGTTACGAGCAGTACTTC. Its translation: CASSEGASGSYEQYF.

The genes are TRBV20-1 and TRBJ2-5; 7 nucleotides line up with TRBD2. The CDR3 runs to 14 residues. Germline values: CDR1 DFQATT, CDR2 SNEGSKA (reference sequence). The junction had 8 bases not matched to a gene; V was cut back by 2 bases and J by 5 bases. CDR3 DNA: TGCAGTGCTAGATTAGCTCGTAGCGGGGAGACCCAGTACTTC. Translated, it gives CSARLARSGETQYF.